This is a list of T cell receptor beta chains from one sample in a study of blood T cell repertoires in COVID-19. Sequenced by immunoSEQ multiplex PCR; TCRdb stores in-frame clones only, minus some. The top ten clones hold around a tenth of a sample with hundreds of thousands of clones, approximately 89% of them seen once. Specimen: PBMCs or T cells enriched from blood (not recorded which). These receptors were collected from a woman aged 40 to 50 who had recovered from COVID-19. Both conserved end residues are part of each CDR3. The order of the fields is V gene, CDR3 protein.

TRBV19 CASSTAPWGGIETQYF
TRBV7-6 CASSSGRGNTIYF
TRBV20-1 CSASRTGSNYGYTF
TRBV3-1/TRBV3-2 CASSQAGNGYTF
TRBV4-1 CASSQEELAGAHTQYF
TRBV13 CASSQDRTYEQYF
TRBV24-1 CATSNRSSYNEQFF
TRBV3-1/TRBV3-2 CASSPNLAGVGNEQFF
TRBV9 CASSGGTGGLYEQYF
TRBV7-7 CASSLGGTDQETQYF
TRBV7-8 CASSLRGGLGSGNEQFF
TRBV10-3 CAISESQDRQGYTF
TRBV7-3 CASSFTGGSVTNTEAFF
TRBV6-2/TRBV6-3 CASSQGWGLDTEAFF
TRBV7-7 CASSLSLAGEVSYEQYF
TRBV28 CATSPGLARKGGELFF
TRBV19 CASNPRVLAGPSSYNEQFF
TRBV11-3 CASSFNGQSPLHF
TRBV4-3 CASSQAWAGGGTGELFF
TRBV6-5 CASGANSGNTIYF
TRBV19 CASKGLQGSSYNEQFF
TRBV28 CASSPQARIETQYF
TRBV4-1 CASSQGGQQETQYF
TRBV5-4 CASSLRFQGAGGGYTF
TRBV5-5 CASSLAGGSSYNEQFF
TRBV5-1 CASSFSGAHTGELFF
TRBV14 CASSHLDRANIQYF
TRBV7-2 CASSGMSGRGSYNEQFF
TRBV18 CASSPAGNSYNEQFF
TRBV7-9 CASSSNGTVLREQYF
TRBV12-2 CASRLYNEQFF
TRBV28 CASSSPTGRQETQYF
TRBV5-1 CASSSVDSGGVQETQYF
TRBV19 CASSGGQETQYF
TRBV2 CASRPGLAGRETQYF
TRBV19 CASSINLVYNEQFF
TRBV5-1 CASSLGRTEAFF
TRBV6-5 CASSYDTEQYF
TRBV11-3 CASSLARGQREAYEQYF
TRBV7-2 CASSQSTSGGQETQYF
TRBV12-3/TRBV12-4 CASALTDTQYF
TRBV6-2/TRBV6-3 CASSSPGTPYEQFF